This T cell receptor (beta chain) stems from a study of cytomegalovirus exposure and HLA in healthy donors. Study observations and caveats: Most TCR sequences were uncommon, yet certain public TCRs appeared in many donors. Accurate prediction of most subjects' HLA-A and HLA-B alleles from TCR beta sequences was reported. Per published reports, the classifier diagnosed cytomegalovirus status with high specificity and sensitivity.

Germline V gene data show CDR1 as GTSNPN and CDR2 as SVGIG (reference sequence). This CDR3 is 13 amino acids long. The V and J ends lost 4 bases and 1 base respectively, with 11 bases between them. The sample holds a few counts of this clone. Antigen: not known. 60 Vbeta and 13 Jbeta primers were used in PCR. Assay: immunoSEQ multiplex PCR; the TCRdb copy retains only in-frame clones and omits some. The data show some 180,000 clones, 81% seen once. The receptor's source is a man aged 40-49 years in good health and CMV-seropositive. Sequencing used PBMCs. The chain couples TRBV30 to TRBJ2-7; D might be TRBD2 (5 bases). CDR3 in amino acids: CAWTAEVSYEQYF. The CDR3 DNA sequence: TGTGCCTGGACGGCGGAGGTTTCCTACGAGCAGTACTTC.